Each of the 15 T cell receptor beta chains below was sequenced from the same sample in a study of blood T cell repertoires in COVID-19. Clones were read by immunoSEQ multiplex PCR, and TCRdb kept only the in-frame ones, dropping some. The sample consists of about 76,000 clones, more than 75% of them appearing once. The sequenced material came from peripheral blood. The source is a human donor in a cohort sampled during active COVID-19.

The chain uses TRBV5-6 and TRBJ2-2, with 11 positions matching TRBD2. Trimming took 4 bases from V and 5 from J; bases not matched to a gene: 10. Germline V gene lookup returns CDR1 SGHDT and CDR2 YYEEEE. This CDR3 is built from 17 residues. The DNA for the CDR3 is TGTGCCAGCAGCCGCCTAGCGGGGGGAGGTTCGACCGGGGAGCTGTTTTTT. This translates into CASSRLAGGGSTGELFF.

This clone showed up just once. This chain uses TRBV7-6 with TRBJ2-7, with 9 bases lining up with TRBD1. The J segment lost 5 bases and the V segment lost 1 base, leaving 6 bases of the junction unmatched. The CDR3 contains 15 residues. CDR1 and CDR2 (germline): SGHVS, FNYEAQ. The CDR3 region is CASSLGGTGTHEQYF. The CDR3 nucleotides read TGTGCCAGCAGCTTAGGTGGGACAGGGACCCACGAGCAGTACTTC.

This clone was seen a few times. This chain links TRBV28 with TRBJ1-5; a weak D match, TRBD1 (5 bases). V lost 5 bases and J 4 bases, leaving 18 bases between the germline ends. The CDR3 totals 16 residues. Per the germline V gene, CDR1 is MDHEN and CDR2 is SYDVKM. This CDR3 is CASSTFHKGENQPQHF. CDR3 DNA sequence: TGTGCCAGCAGTACCTTTCACAAAGGGGAAAATCAGCCCCAGCATTTT.

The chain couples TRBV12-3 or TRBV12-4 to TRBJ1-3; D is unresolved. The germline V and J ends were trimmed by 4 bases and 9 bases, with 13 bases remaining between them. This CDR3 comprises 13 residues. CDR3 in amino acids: CASSSIVLGTIYF. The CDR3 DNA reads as TGTGCCAGCAGTTCGATTGTACTTGGCACCATATATTTT.

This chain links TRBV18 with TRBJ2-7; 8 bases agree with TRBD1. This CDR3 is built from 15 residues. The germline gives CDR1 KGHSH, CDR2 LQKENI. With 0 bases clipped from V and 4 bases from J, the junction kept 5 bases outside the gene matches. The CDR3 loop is CASSPPGQVDYEQYF. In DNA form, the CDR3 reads TGTGCCAGCTCACCACCGGGACAGGTCGATTACGAGCAGTACTTC.

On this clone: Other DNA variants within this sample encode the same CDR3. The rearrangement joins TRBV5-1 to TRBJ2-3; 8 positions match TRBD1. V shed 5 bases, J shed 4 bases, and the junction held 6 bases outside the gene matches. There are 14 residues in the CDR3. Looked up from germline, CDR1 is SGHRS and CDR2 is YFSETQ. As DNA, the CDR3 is TGCGCCAGCAGAACCGGGACAGGTGCAGATACGCAGTATTTT. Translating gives CASRTGTGADTQYF.

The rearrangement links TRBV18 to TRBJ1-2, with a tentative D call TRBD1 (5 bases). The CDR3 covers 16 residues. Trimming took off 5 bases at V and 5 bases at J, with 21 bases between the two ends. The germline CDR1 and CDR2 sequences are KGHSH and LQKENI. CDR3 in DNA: TGTGCCAGCTCAGTTCAAACAGGTTGGGCGTTTTATGGCTACACCTTC. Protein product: CASSVQTGWAFYGYTF.

CDR3 coding DNA: TGTGCCAGCTCACCGGGGGCCGGGGCCAACGTCCTGACTTTC. As protein: CASSPGAGANVLTF. The rearrangement links TRBV18 to TRBJ2-6, with D perhaps TRBD1 (6 bases). Trimming removed 3 bases at V and 4 bases at J, with 7 bases between. This CDR3 region has 14 residues. CDR1 and CDR2 (germline): KGHSH, LQKENI.

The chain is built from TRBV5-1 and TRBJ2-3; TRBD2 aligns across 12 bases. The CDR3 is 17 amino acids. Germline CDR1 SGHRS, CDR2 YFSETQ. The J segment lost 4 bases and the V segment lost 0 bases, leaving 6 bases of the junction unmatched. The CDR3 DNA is TGCGCCAGCAGCTTGGATCCTAGCGGGAGGGTAGCAGATACGCAGTATTTT. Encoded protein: CASSLDPSGRVADTQYF.

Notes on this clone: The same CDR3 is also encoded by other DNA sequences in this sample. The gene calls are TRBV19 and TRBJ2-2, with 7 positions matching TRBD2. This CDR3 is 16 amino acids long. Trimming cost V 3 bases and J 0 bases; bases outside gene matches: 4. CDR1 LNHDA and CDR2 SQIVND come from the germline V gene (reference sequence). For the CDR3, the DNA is TGTGCCAGTAGTATCGGGGGGACCGCGAACACCGGGGAGCTGTTTTTT. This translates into CASSIGGTANTGELFF.

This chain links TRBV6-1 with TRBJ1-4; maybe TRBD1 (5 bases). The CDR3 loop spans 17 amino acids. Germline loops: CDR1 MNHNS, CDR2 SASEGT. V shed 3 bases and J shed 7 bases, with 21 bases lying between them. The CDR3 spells CASSEGPELKRGEKLFF. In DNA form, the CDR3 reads TGTGCCAGCAGTGAGGGGCCGGAGCTGAAAAGGGGTGAAAAACTGTTTTTT.

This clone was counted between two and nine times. CDR3 nucleotides: TGTGCCAGTAGTAAGTCCGGGTCGGGGAACACCGGGGAGCTGTTTTTT. Translation: CASSKSGSGNTGELFF. J is TRBJ2-2 and V is TRBV19; unclear D gene. Germline CDR1 LNHDA, CDR2 SQIVND (reference sequence). The CDR3 is 16 residues long. V dropped 4 bases and J dropped 1 base, with 13 bases sitting between them.

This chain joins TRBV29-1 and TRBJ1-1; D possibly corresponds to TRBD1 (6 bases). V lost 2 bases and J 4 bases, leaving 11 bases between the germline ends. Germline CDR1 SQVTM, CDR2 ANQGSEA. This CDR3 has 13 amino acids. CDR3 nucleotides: TGCAGCGTTGAATCACAGGGCCTCACTGAAGCTTTCTTT. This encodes CSVESQGLTEAFF.

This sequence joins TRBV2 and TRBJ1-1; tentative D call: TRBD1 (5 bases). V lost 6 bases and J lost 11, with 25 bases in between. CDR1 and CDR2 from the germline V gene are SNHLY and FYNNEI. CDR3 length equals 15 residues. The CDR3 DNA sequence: TGTGCCAGCAGAACCTCCTCTGCGGACACGTCACAGGCTTTCTTT. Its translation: CASRTSSADTSQAFF.

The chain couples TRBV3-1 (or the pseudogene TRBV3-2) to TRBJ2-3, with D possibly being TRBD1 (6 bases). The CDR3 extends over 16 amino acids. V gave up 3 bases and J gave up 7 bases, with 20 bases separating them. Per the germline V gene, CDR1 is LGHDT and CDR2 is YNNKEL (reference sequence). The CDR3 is CASSQALQGNRHTQYF. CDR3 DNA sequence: TGTGCCAGCAGCCAGGCTCTCCAGGGGAATCGCCATACGCAGTATTTT.